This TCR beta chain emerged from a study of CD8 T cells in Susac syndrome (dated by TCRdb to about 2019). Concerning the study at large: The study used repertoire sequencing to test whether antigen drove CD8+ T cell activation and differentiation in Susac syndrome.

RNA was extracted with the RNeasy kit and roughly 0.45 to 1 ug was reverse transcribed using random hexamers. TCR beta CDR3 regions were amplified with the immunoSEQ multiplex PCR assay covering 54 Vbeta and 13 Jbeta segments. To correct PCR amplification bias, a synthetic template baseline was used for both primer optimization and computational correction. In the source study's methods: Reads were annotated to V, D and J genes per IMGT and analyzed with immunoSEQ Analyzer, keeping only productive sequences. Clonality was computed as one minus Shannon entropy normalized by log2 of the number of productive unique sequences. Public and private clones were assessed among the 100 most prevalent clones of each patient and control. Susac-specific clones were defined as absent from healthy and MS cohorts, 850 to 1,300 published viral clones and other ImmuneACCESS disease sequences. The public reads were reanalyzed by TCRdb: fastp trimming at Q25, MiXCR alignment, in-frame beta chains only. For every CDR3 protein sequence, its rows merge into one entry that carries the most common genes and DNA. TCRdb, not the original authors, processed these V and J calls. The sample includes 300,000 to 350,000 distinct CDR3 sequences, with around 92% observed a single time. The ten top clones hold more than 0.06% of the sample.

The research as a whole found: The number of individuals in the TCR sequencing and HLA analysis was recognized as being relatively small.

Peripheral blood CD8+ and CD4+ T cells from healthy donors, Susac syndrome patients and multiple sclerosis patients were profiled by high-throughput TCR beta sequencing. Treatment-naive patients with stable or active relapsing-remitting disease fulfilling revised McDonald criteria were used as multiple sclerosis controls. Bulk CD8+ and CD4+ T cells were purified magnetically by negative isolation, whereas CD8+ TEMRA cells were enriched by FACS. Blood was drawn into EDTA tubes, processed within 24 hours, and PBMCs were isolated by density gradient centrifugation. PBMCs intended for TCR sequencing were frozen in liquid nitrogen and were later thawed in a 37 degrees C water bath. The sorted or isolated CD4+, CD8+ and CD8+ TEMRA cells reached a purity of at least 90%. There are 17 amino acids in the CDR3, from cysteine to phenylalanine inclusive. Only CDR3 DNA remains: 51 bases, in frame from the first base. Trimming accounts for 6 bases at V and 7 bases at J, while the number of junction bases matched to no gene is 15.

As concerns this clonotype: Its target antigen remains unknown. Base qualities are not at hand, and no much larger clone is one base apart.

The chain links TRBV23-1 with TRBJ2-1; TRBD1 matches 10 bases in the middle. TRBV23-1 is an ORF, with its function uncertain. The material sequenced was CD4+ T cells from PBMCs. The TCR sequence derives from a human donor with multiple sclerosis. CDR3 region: CASRPLSGGQGENEQFF. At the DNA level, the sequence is TGCGCCAGCAGACCTCTATCAGGAGGACAGGGGGAGAATGAGCAGTTCTTC.